The rows below give T cell receptor beta chains drawn from one sample of a study of blood T cell repertoires in COVID-19. TCRdb's copy holds only in-frame clones and misses some; the assay was immunoSEQ multiplex PCR. Among some 130,000 clones, more than 75% were seen once, and the ten largest hold 9.5% to 12%. The sequencing sample was made of peripheral blood. These receptors originate from a man in his sixties who had recovered from COVID-19. The CDR3 runs from the conserved cysteine through the conserved F or W. D genes are given only for firm matches. Clone size appears in some rows only: once, few, many, or a class for an expanded clone.

CDR3aa: CASSQVPPTTWTENTEAFF
CDR3nt: TGTGCCAGCAGCCAAGTTCCCCCGACTACTTGGACTGAGAACACTGAAGCTTTCTTT
v_gene: TRBV3-1/TRBV3-2
d_gene: .
len: 19
abundance: once
j_gene: TRBJ1-1

CDR3aa: CASSILGQGTGELFF
CDR3nt: TGTGCCAGTAGTATCCTTGGACAGGGCACCGGGGAGCTGTTTTTT
v_gene: TRBV19
d_gene: TRBD1
len: 15
abundance: .
j_gene: TRBJ2-2

CDR3aa: CASSLRSGGAYEQFF
CDR3nt: TGTGCCAGCAGCTTGCGGAGCGGGGGGGCGTATGAGCAGTTCTTC
v_gene: TRBV5-4
d_gene: TRBD2
len: 15
abundance: few
j_gene: TRBJ2-1

CDR3aa: CASGQGTNTEAFF
CDR3nt: TGCGCCAGCGGGCAGGGTACGAACACTGAAGCTTTCTTT
v_gene: TRBV10-2
d_gene: .
len: 13
abundance: once
j_gene: TRBJ1-1

CDR3aa: CASSADPSGGWDEQFF
CDR3nt: TGTGCCAGCAGCGCCGACCCTAGCGGGGGGTGGGATGAGCAGTTCTTC
v_gene: TRBV9
d_gene: TRBD2
len: 16
abundance: .
j_gene: TRBJ2-1

CDR3aa: CASSQDRNSGGAHTGELFF
CDR3nt: TGTGCCAGCAGCCAAGATCGAAATAGCGGGGGGGCCCATACCGGGGAGCTGTTTTTT
v_gene: TRBV14
d_gene: TRBD2
len: 19
abundance: .
j_gene: TRBJ2-2

CDR3aa: CAASDQGGNQPQHF
CDR3nt: TGTGCCGCATCAGACCAGGGTGGCAATCAGCCCCAGCATTTT
v_gene: TRBV10-3
d_gene: .
len: 14
abundance: few
j_gene: TRBJ1-5

CDR3aa: CASSLDGRQVTGNTIYF
CDR3nt: TGTGCCAGCAGCTTAGATGGGCGACAGGTCACTGGAAACACCATATATTTT
v_gene: TRBV11-2
d_gene: .
len: 17
abundance: .
j_gene: TRBJ1-3

CDR3aa: CASSPGQILNTEAFF
CDR3nt: TGTGCCAGCTCACCCGGACAGATCTTGAACACTGAAGCTTTCTTT
v_gene: TRBV18
d_gene: .
len: 15
abundance: once
j_gene: TRBJ1-1

CDR3aa: CARSFDRVNEQFF
CDR3nt: TGTGCCAGAAGCTTTGACAGGGTCAATGAGCAGTTCTTC
v_gene: TRBV5-3
d_gene: TRBD1
len: 13
abundance: .
j_gene: TRBJ2-1

CDR3aa: CASKGGKDSTEAFF
CDR3nt: TGTGCCAGTAAAGGAGGGAAGGATAGCACTGAAGCTTTCTTT
v_gene: TRBV19
d_gene: .
len: 14
abundance: .
j_gene: TRBJ1-1

CDR3aa: CASSRRGRAYEQYF
CDR3nt: TGTGCCAGCAGCCGCAGGGGGCGCGCCTACGAGCAGTACTTC
v_gene: TRBV3-1/TRBV3-2
d_gene: TRBD1
len: 14
abundance: .
j_gene: TRBJ2-7

CDR3aa: CASSLRGRYQETQYF
CDR3nt: TGTGCCAGCAGCTTAAGGGGCAGGTACCAAGAGACCCAGTACTTC
v_gene: TRBV7-2
d_gene: .
len: 15
abundance: once
j_gene: TRBJ2-5

CDR3aa: CATSRVEGQGNEKLFF
CDR3nt: TGTGCCACCAGCAGAGTGGAGGGGCAGGGTAATGAAAAACTGTTTTTT
v_gene: TRBV15
d_gene: .
len: 16
abundance: .
j_gene: TRBJ1-4

CDR3aa: CASSLGMGAGTDTQYF
CDR3nt: TGTGCCAGCAGCTTAGGAATGGGGGCAGGCACAGATACGCAGTATTTT
v_gene: TRBV7-9
d_gene: .
len: 16
abundance: .
j_gene: TRBJ2-3

CDR3aa: CSASGTSINEQFF
CDR3nt: TGCAGTGCTAGTGGGACTAGCATTAATGAGCAGTTCTTC
v_gene: TRBV20-1
d_gene: TRBD2
len: 13
abundance: .
j_gene: TRBJ2-1

CDR3aa: CASSLVAGGGSGTGELFF
CDR3nt: TGTGCCAGCAGCTTAGTCGCAGGCGGCGGGAGTGGCACCGGGGAGCTGTTTTTT
v_gene: TRBV7-2
d_gene: TRBD2
len: 18
abundance: .
j_gene: TRBJ2-2

CDR3aa: CASSLEIWRAGGNF
CDR3nt: TGTGCCAGCAGCTTAGAAATTTGGCGTGCCGGGGGGAACTTC
v_gene: TRBV7-2
d_gene: TRBD2
len: 14
abundance: .
j_gene: TRBJ2-7

CDR3aa: CASSSGDSGGAYTQYF
CDR3nt: TGCGCCAGCAGCTCGGGAGATAGCGGGGGGGCATATACGCAGTATTTT
v_gene: TRBV5-1
d_gene: TRBD2
len: 16
abundance: .
j_gene: TRBJ2-3

CDR3aa: CASSLISGSKTDTQYF
CDR3nt: TGTGCCAGCAGTCTCATATCAGGGTCCAAAACAGATACGCAGTATTTT
v_gene: TRBV28
d_gene: .
len: 16
abundance: .
j_gene: TRBJ2-3

CDR3aa: CASSGREPRDEQFF
CDR3nt: TGTGCCAGCAGCGGCCGGGAGCCTCGGGATGAGCAGTTCTTC
v_gene: TRBV4-2
d_gene: .
len: 14
abundance: .
j_gene: TRBJ2-1

CDR3aa: CASSLWGRNSPLHF
CDR3nt: TGTGCCAGCAGTTTATGGGGGAGGAATTCACCCCTCCACTTT
v_gene: TRBV28
d_gene: .
len: 14
abundance: once
j_gene: TRBJ1-6

CDR3aa: CASSQSPILAGEYNEQFF
CDR3nt: TGTGCCAGCAGCCAATCTCCTATACTAGCGGGGGAGTATAATGAGCAGTTCTTC
v_gene: TRBV16
d_gene: TRBD2
len: 18
abundance: .
j_gene: TRBJ2-1

CDR3aa: CAWSKLGGTSYEQYF
CDR3nt: TGTGCCTGGAGTAAGTTAGGCGGGACCTCCTACGAGCAGTACTTC
v_gene: TRBV30
d_gene: .
len: 15
abundance: .
j_gene: TRBJ2-7

CDR3aa: CSASGGGHNEQFF
CDR3nt: TGCAGTGCTAGTGGCGGGGGCCACAATGAGCAGTTCTTC
v_gene: TRBV20-1
d_gene: .
len: 13
abundance: .
j_gene: TRBJ2-1

CDR3aa: CASSYDEQGNNGYTF
CDR3nt: TGTGCCAGCAGTTACGATGAGCAGGGTAATAATGGCTACACCTTC
v_gene: TRBV6-5
d_gene: .
len: 15
abundance: .
j_gene: TRBJ1-2

CDR3aa: CASRDPGHEQYF
CDR3nt: TGTGCCAGCAGAGACCCAGGGCACGAGCAGTACTTC
v_gene: TRBV2
d_gene: .
len: 12
abundance: .
j_gene: TRBJ2-7

CDR3aa: CASSFEGTGPVTQYF
CDR3nt: TGTGCCAGCAGCTTTGAGGGGACAGGGCCGGTGACCCAGTACTTC
v_gene: TRBV5-5
d_gene: TRBD1
len: 15
abundance: .
j_gene: TRBJ2-5

CDR3aa: CASSPNESTGELFF
CDR3nt: TGTGCCAGCTCACCAAACGAGAGTACCGGGGAGCTGTTTTTT
v_gene: TRBV18
d_gene: .
len: 14
abundance: few
j_gene: TRBJ2-2

CDR3aa: CATSDHPPLDSQETQYF
CDR3nt: TGTGCCACCAGTGATCATCCTCCCCTGGACAGCCAAGAGACCCAGTACTTC
v_gene: TRBV24-1
d_gene: .
len: 17
abundance: .
j_gene: TRBJ2-5

CDR3aa: CASSAQGEVTDTQYF
CDR3nt: TGTGCCAGCAGCGCCCAGGGGGAGGTGACAGATACGCAGTATTTT
v_gene: TRBV9
d_gene: .
len: 15
abundance: .
j_gene: TRBJ2-3

CDR3aa: CASRVGTGGDEQYF
CDR3nt: TGTGCCAGCAGGGTTGGGACAGGGGGCGACGAGCAGTACTTC
v_gene: TRBV6-5
d_gene: TRBD1
len: 14
abundance: .
j_gene: TRBJ2-7

CDR3aa: CASSLGRHNYGYTF
CDR3nt: TGTGCCAGCAGTTTAGGTAGACACAACTATGGCTACACCTTC
v_gene: TRBV28
d_gene: .
len: 14
abundance: .
j_gene: TRBJ1-2

CDR3aa: CASSLVGGQFTDTQYF
CDR3nt: TGTGCCAGCAGCTTAGTAGGGGGACAGTTCACAGATACGCAGTATTTT
v_gene: TRBV7-2
d_gene: TRBD1
len: 16
abundance: .
j_gene: TRBJ2-3

CDR3aa: CASSYHPLGTGTDTQYF
CDR3nt: TGTGCCAGCAGTTACCATCCCTTAGGGACAGGCACAGATACGCAGTATTTT
v_gene: TRBV6-2/TRBV6-3
d_gene: TRBD1
len: 17
abundance: .
j_gene: TRBJ2-3

CDR3aa: CASSISTRGKNIQYF
CDR3nt: TGTGCCAGTAGTATAAGTACAAGGGGCAAAAACATTCAGTACTTC
v_gene: TRBV19
d_gene: .
len: 15
abundance: few
j_gene: TRBJ2-4

CDR3aa: CASSESRGIGSSTEAFF
CDR3nt: TGCGCCAGCAGTGAGTCAAGGGGGATTGGGAGTAGCACTGAAGCTTTCTTT
v_gene: TRBV10-2
d_gene: .
len: 17
abundance: once
j_gene: TRBJ1-1

CDR3aa: CASSQDPGENYGYTF
CDR3nt: TGTGCCAGCAGCCAAGATCCGGGGGAGAACTATGGCTACACCTTC
v_gene: TRBV4-2
d_gene: .
len: 15
abundance: .
j_gene: TRBJ1-2

CDR3aa: CASGSVAKNIQYF
CDR3nt: TGTGCCAGCGGCAGCGTCGCCAAAAACATTCAGTACTTC
v_gene: TRBV3-1/TRBV3-2
d_gene: .
len: 13
abundance: .
j_gene: TRBJ2-4

CDR3aa: CSVDLAGGRKQYF
CDR3nt: TGCAGCGTTGACCTAGCGGGAGGTCGAAAGCAGTACTTC
v_gene: TRBV29-1
d_gene: TRBD2
len: 13
abundance: few
j_gene: TRBJ2-7

CDR3aa: CASSRRRTSGGNEQFF
CDR3nt: TGCGCCAGCAGCCGACGCAGGACTAGCGGGGGGAACGAGCAGTTCTTC
v_gene: TRBV4-3
d_gene: TRBD2
len: 16
abundance: few
j_gene: TRBJ2-1

CDR3aa: CASSTRVAGMNTEAFF
CDR3nt: TGTGCCAGCAGCACTCGGGTGGCGGGTATGAACACTGAAGCTTTCTTT
v_gene: TRBV6-6
d_gene: .
len: 16
abundance: few
j_gene: TRBJ1-1

CDR3aa: CASSGRGQGASTDTQYF
CDR3nt: TGTGCCAGTAGTGGTCGAGGACAGGGGGCTAGCACAGATACGCAGTATTTT
v_gene: TRBV19
d_gene: TRBD1
len: 17
abundance: .
j_gene: TRBJ2-3

CDR3aa: CASSRTSGTRVQETQYF
CDR3nt: TGTGCCAGTAGTAGGACCTCCGGGACTAGGGTACAAGAGACCCAGTACTTC
v_gene: TRBV19
d_gene: TRBD2
len: 17
abundance: .
j_gene: TRBJ2-5

CDR3aa: CASSPFGQGAVGNTEAFF
CDR3nt: TGCGCCAGCAGCCCCTTTGGACAGGGGGCGGTTGGGAACACTGAAGCTTTCTTT
v_gene: TRBV5-1
d_gene: TRBD1
len: 18
abundance: .
j_gene: TRBJ1-1

CDR3aa: CSVALAVYEQYF
CDR3nt: TGCAGCGTTGCACTAGCGGTCTACGAGCAGTACTTC
v_gene: TRBV29-1
d_gene: TRBD2
len: 12
abundance: .
j_gene: TRBJ2-7

CDR3aa: CASSSSRADTQYF
CDR3nt: TGTGCCAGCAGCTCTAGTCGCGCAGATACGCAGTATTTT
v_gene: TRBV7-2
d_gene: .
len: 13
abundance: .
j_gene: TRBJ2-3

CDR3aa: CASNNRDSLNYGYTF
CDR3nt: TGTGCCAGTAACAACCGGGACAGCCTTAACTATGGCTACACCTTC
v_gene: TRBV19
d_gene: TRBD1
len: 15
abundance: few
j_gene: TRBJ1-2

CDR3aa: CASSDRLYEKLFF
CDR3nt: TGCGCCAGCAGCGACAGATTGTATGAAAAACTGTTTTTT
v_gene: TRBV4-3
d_gene: .
len: 13
abundance: .
j_gene: TRBJ1-4

CDR3aa: CASSLSQGYGYTF
CDR3nt: TGTGCCAGCAGCCTGTCCCAGGGGTATGGCTACACCTTC
v_gene: TRBV14
d_gene: .
len: 13
abundance: .
j_gene: TRBJ1-2

CDR3aa: CASRRQGAGNTEAFF
CDR3nt: TGTGCCAGCAGGAGACAGGGGGCGGGGAACACTGAAGCTTTCTTT
v_gene: TRBV6-5
d_gene: TRBD1
len: 15
abundance: .
j_gene: TRBJ1-1

CDR3aa: CASSRGGADGYTF
CDR3nt: TGTGCCAGCAGTCGGGGAGGGGCGGATGGCTACACCTTC
v_gene: TRBV6-5
d_gene: .
len: 13
abundance: .
j_gene: TRBJ1-2

CDR3aa: CASSGLAGETQYF
CDR3nt: TGTGCCAGCAGCGGACTAGCGGGGGAGACCCAGTACTTC
v_gene: TRBV3-1/TRBV3-2
d_gene: TRBD2
len: 13
abundance: .
j_gene: TRBJ2-5